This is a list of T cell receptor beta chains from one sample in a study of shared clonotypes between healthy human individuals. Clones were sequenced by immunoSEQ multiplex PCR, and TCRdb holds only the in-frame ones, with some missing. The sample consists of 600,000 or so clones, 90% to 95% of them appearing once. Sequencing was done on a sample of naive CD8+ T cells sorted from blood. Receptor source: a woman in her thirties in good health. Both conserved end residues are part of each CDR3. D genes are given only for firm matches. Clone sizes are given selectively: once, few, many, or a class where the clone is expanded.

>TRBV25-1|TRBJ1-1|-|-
CASRLVPQGEAFF
TGTGCCAGCAGGTTAGTCCCACAGGGTGAAGCTTTCTTT
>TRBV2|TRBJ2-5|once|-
CASSDDGAREQYF
TGTGCCAGCAGTGACGACGGGGCTCGTGAGCAGTACTTC
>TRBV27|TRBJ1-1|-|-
CASSLEGGIRTEAFF
TGTGCCAGCAGTTTAGAGGGAGGGATAAGGACTGAAGCTTTCTTT
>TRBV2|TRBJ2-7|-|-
CASSGLGGPHSYEQYF
TGTGCCAGCAGTGGGTTGGGGGGGCCCCACTCCTACGAGCAGTACTTC
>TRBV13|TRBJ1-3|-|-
CASSLGTTGNTIYF
TGTGCCAGCAGCTTGGGCACTACTGGAAACACCATATATTTT
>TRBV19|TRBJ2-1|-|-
CASSMDLAGSNEQFF
TGTGCCAGTAGTATGGACCTTGCGGGGTCCAATGAGCAGTTCTTC
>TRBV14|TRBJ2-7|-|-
CASSQDRRPSYEQYF
TGTGCCAGCAGCCAAGATCGTAGGCCCTCCTACGAGCAGTACTTC
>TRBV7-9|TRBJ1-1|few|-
CASSLESYEAFF
TGTGCCAGCAGCTTAGAGTCTTATGAAGCTTTCTTT
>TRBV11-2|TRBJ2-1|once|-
CASSLVSGGNYNEQFF
TGTGCCAGCAGCTTAGTATCTGGGGGAAACTACAATGAGCAGTTCTTC
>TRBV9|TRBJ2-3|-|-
CASGESGRTDTQYF
TGTGCCAGCGGAGAGAGCGGGCGCACAGATACGCAGTATTTT
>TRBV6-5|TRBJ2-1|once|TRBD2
CASSYSAGETYNEQFF
TGTGCCAGCAGTTACTCGGCGGGGGAGACCTACAATGAGCAGTTCTTC
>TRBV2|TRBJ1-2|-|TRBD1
CASSSVDRDLLSYTF
TGTGCCAGCAGTTCTGTAGACAGGGACCTTCTGAGCTACACCTTC
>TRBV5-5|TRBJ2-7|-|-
CASNRGSYEQYF
TGTGCCAGCAACCGGGGGTCCTACGAGCAGTACTTC
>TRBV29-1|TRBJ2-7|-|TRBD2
CSVEDIAGESYEQYF
TGCAGCGTTGAAGATATAGCGGGGGAATCCTACGAGCAGTACTTC
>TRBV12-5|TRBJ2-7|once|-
CASGLGGSNEQYF
TGTGCTAGTGGTTTGGGGGGGTCAAACGAGCAGTACTTC
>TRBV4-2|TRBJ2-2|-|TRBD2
CASSQGLAGEDGELFF
TGTGCCAGCAGCCAAGGACTAGCGGGAGAGGACGGGGAGCTGTTTTTT
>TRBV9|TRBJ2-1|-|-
CASSVTRTEQNEQFF
TGTGCCAGCAGCGTCACCAGGACTGAACAAAATGAGCAGTTCTTC
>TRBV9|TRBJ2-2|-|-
CASSTPRRTTGNTGELFF
TGTGCCAGCAGCACTCCCCGTAGGACTACTGGGAACACCGGGGAGCTGTTTTTT
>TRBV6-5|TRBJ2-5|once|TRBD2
CASSYPSAGGPWEQYF
TGTGCCAGCAGTTACCCCTCGGCGGGAGGGCCGTGGGAGCAGTACTTC
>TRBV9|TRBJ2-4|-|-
CASSAGHFDKNIQYF
TGTGCCAGCAGCGCAGGACATTTTGACAAAAACATTCAGTACTTC
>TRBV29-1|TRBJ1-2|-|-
CSVEAELDGYTF
TGCAGCGTTGAGGCGGAGTTAGATGGCTACACCTTC
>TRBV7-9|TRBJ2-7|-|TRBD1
CASSLDWARTGGSYEQYF
TGTGCCAGCAGCTTAGATTGGGCGAGGACAGGGGGCTCCTACGAGCAGTACTTC
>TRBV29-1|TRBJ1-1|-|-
CSVAEGWGTTEAFF
TGCAGCGTAGCAGAGGGTTGGGGAACCACTGAAGCTTTCTTT
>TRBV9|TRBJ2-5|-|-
CASSDHKTQYF
TGTGCCAGCAGCGACCACAAGACCCAGTACTTC
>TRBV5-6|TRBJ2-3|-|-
CASSLESTDTQYF
TGTGCCAGCAGCTTGGAGAGCACAGATACGCAGTATTTT
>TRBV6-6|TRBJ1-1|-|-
CASTPDRNTEAFF
TGTGCCAGCACCCCGGACAGGAACACTGAAGCTTTCTTT